This TCR beta chain was sequenced in a study of CD8+ T cells in alopecia areata (dated by TCRdb to between 2018 and 2020). For the study in its entirety: The treated patients took part in an open-label pilot trial in which moderate-to-severe alopecia areata was treated with oral tofacitinib at 5 to 10 mg twice daily. Tofacitinib was administered for 6 to 18 months, and 6 months of follow-up off drug were then conducted to assess delayed response and recurrence. For the treated patients, the SALT score, which quantifies what percentage of scalp surface area is affected, served as the measure of disease severity. In both human patients and the C3H/HeJ mouse model, the study applied high-throughput TCRbeta sequencing to look at T cell clonal expansion in alopecia areata. On the human side, TCRbeta sequencing was run on scalp tissue and on sorted CD4+ and CD8+ peripheral blood T cells from healthy controls and from alopecia areata patients with either patchy or totalis/universalis disease. Biopsies were taken from tofacitinib-treated patients at baseline and at 4 and 24 weeks of treatment, and a later scalp biopsy was taken in several of the tofacitinib-treated patients. Clonality in the scalp was compared among normal scalp (n=4), patchy alopecia areata scalp (n=8), and alopecia totalis/universalis scalp (n=8). RNA was obtained with the PAXgene miRNA kit for fixed scalp, the miRNeasy kit for PBMCs, and the RNeasy kit for mouse skin. immunoSEQ multiplex PCR using 35 Vbeta forward primers and 13 Jbeta reverse primers was used to amplify TCRbeta CDR3 regions.

Receptors were amplified or captured by the immunoSEQ multiplex PCR assay. To provide template for TCR sequencing, every sample had RNA extracted and reverse transcribed into cDNA. SuperScript III was used to make first-strand cDNA, primed with a 2:1 mix of oligo-dT and random hexamers. Amplification bias was assessed with a synthetic immune receptor repertoire, and residual bias was removed computationally. The original pipeline was this. Raw reads were preprocessed for error removal, and CDR3 was defined according to IMGT conventions as running from the conserved cysteine to phenylalanine. Clonality was computed as 1 minus the Shannon entropy, with the entropy normalized by log2 of the number of productive unique TCRs. Whether scalp clones were CD4 or CD8 was inferred by matching scalp TCRbeta sequences against CD4 and CD8 repertoires sorted from blood. In its TCRdb copy, this immuneACCESS table keeps in-frame sequences only and misses some clones. Where compared with another copy, unresolved V genes explain less than half of these, and the others have no known cause. Clone size and the V and J calls come from that table; the DNA yielded D and trimming. For this sample there are fewer than 250,000 clones; roughly three fifths appear just once. About 0.65% of the sample lies in the top ten.

The CDR3 has 11 amino acids, counting the end cysteine and phenylalanine. The read is trimmed to its CDR3 DNA, 33 bases read in frame from base 1. Per the germline V gene (reference sequence), DFQATT is the CDR1 and SNEGSKA is the CDR2. V drops 6 bases and J drops 3 bases, leaving 9 bases in between. Results and caveats for the whole study, not just this receptor: Unlike mouse skin, where gammadelta T cells dominate, normal human skin contains resident alphabeta T cells that get sequenced too, which complicates analysis of the scalp TCR repertoire. Many expanded lesional clones were found to persist in scalp and blood during tofacitinib treatment, and relapse after treatment cessation may be partly explained by this persistence. Compared with normal scalp, lesional scalp had higher clonality and more expanded CD8+ clones, particularly in alopecia totalis/universalis, a pattern that suggests antigenic drive. The treated cohort was small, with a single nonresponder, so links between baseline CD8+ expansion and response need larger studies. Shared TCR sequences between patients were less evident than in mice, which may be partly attributable to HLA diversity in the patient population. With tofacitinib, both scalp clonality and the number of expanded CD8+ clones among the top 100 scalp clones went down significantly.

The intended sense of this specimen's time point label: less than five weeks on oral tofacitinib. The intended sense of this specimen's treatment or condition label: oral pan-JAK inhibitor, 5-10 mg twice daily. Lesional scalp punch biopsies and peripheral blood were obtained from alopecia areata patients. PBMCs were separated by density centrifugation and stained for CD3, CD4 and CD8, after which CD4+ and CD8+ T cells were sorted on a FACSAria. In regard to this clone: Its recognized antigen is unknown. No much larger clone is present one base from it, and per-base qualities are unavailable. Different DNA sequences within this sample yield the same CDR3.

This chain joins TRBV20-1 to TRBJ2-7, with the identity of the D gene unclear. The TCR originated in a human donor with alopecia areata. The material sequenced was CD4+ T cells sorted from blood, taken at week 4, from a patient treated with tofacitinib. The sequence in DNA is TGCAGTGCCAGCCTGAACTACGAGCAGTACTTC. Translated, it reads CSASLNYEQYF.